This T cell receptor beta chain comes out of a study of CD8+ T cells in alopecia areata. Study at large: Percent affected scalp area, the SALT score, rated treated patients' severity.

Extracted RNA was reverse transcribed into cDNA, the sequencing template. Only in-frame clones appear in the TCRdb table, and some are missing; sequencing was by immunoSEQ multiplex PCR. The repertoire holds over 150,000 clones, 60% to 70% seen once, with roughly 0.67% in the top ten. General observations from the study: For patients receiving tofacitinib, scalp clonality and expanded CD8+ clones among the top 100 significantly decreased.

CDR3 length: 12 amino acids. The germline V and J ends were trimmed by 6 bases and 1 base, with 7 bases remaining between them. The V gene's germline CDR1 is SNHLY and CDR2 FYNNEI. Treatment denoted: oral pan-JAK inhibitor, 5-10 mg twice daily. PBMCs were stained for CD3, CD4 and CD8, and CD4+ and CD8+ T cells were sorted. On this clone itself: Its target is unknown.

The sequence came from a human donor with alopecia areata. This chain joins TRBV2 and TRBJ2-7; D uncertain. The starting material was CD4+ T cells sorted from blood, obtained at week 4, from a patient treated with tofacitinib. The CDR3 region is CASRQESYEQYF. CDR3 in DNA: TGTGCCAGCAGGCAGGAGTCCTACGAGCAGTACTTC.